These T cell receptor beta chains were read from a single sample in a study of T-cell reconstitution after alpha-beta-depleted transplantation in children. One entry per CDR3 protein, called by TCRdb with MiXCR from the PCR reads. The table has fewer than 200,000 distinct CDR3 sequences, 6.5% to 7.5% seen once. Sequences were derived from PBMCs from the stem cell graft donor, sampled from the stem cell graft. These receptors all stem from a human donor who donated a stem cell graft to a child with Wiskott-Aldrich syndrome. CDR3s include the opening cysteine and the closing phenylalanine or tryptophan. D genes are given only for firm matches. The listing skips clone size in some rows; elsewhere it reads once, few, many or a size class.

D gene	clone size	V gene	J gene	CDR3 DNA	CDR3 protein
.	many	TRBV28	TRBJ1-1	TGTGCCAGCAGTTTCAAGGAAGCTTTCTTT	CASSFKEAFF
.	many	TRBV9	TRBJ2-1	TGTGCCAGCAGCGTAGGAGGAGGCGGTACCTCCTACAATGAGCAGTTCTTC	CASSVGGGGTSYNEQFF
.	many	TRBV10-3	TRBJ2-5	TGTGCCATCAGTGATTCCTTCGGGACGGTGAGGGGAACGAGGGAGACCCAGTACTTC	CAISDSFGTVRGTRETQYF
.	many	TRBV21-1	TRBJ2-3	TGTGCCAGCAGCAATCCGATGGGACCGAATACCGACACAGATACGCAGTATTTT	CASSNPMGPNTDTDTQYF
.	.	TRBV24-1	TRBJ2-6	TGTGCCACCAGTGATATCGGAGGAGCTGGGGCCAACGTCCTGACTTTC	CATSDIGGAGANVLTF
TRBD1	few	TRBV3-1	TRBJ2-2	TGTGCCAGCAGCTTACAGGGGGCCATGAACACCGGGGAGCTGTTTTTT	CASSLQGAMNTGELFF
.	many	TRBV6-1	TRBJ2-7	TGTGCCAGCAGTGAAAGCCTTTCGAGCTCCTACGAGCAGTACTTC	CASSESLSSSYEQYF
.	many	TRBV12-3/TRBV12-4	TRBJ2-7	TGTGCCAGCAGTTTGAGGAACGTTATCTACGAGCAGTACTTC	CASSLRNVIYEQYF
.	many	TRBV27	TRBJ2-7	TGTGCCAGCAGTTTATATAAGGAACCCTACGAGCAGTACTTC	CASSLYKEPYEQYF
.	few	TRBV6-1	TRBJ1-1	TGTGCCAGCAGTGATTTTACTGAAGCTTTCTTT	CASSDFTEAFF
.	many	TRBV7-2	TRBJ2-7	TGTGCCAGCAGCTTAGAATCCGGCAGCTTATACTTC	CASSLESGSLYF
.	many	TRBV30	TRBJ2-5	TGTGCCTGGAGTGTACTGGAGACCCAGTACTTC	CAWSVLETQYF
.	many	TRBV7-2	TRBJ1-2	TGTGCCAGCAGCTTAGGAGACAGTGTGGGTGGCTACACCTTC	CASSLGDSVGGYTF
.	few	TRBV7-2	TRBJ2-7	TGTGCCAGCAGCCTCCTTCCGCGGCGGGGAATCTCCTACGAGCAGTACTTC	CASSLLPRRGISYEQYF
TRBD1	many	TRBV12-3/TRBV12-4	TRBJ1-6	TGTGCCAGCAGTCTGACGGGACAGCGAAATTCACCCCTCCACTTT	CASSLTGQRNSPLHF
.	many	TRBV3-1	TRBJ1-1	TGTGCCAGCAGCCAAGCACAGAACACTGAAGCTTTCTTT	CASSQAQNTEAFF
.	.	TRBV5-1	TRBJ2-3	TGCGCCAGCAGCCTTAACACCGGGGCCACAGATACGCAGTATTTT	CASSLNTGATDTQYF
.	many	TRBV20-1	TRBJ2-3	TGCAGTGCTAGAGATCGGGCTAGGGAGAACACAGATACGCAGTATTTT	CSARDRARENTDTQYF
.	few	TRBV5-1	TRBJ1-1	TGCGCCAGCAGCTTGGGGGTTACAGGGATGAACACTGAAGCTTTCTTT	CASSLGVTGMNTEAFF
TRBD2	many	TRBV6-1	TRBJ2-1	TGTGCCAGCAGTAAAGGGACTAGTACTTTCCTTTACAATGAGCAGTTCTTC	CASSKGTSTFLYNEQFF
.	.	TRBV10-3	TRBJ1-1	TGTGCCATCAGTGAGTCGACCGGGGGCAAGACTGAAGCTTTCTTT	CAISESTGGKTEAFF
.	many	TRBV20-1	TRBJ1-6	TGCAGTGCTAAACGGGACGCCGAAGGTCGGGATTCACCCCTCCACTTT	CSAKRDAEGRDSPLHF
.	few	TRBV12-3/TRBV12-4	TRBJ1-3	TGTGCCAGCAGTTTCGCCCCCTCTGGAAACACCATATATTTT	CASSFAPSGNTIYF
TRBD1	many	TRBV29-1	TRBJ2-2	TGCAGCATCCGGGGGGAACAGGGGGCCGCCGGGGAGCTGTTTTTT	CSIRGEQGAAGELFF
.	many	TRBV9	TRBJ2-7	TGTGCCAGCAGTCGTACGGCCAGGCCAGACGAGCAGTACTTC	CASSRTARPDEQYF
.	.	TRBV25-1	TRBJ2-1	TGTGCCAGCAGTGTATCGGGACCATCCTACAATGAGCAGTTCTTC	CASSVSGPSYNEQFF
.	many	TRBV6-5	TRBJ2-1	TGTGCCAGCAGCCGACTTTGGAAGCAGTTCTTC	CASSRLWKQFF
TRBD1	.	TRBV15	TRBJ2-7	TGTGCCACCAGCAGAATAACCGGGACAGCCGATTTAGGGTACGAGCAGTACTTC	CATSRITGTADLGYEQYF
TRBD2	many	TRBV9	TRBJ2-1	TGTGCCAGCGCCCTTGGGGCTAGCGGAGACAATGAGCAGTTCTTC	CASALGASGDNEQFF
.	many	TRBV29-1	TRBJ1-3	TGCAGCGTTGAACTAGGGGGGCTCGGAAACACCATATATTTT	CSVELGGLGNTIYF
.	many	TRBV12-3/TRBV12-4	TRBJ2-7	TGTGCCAGCAGTGACTTAGGTAGGACCGAGCAGTACTTC	CASSDLGRTEQYF
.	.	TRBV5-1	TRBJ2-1	TGCGCCAGCAGCGCCGGGGGCCTCTCCTACAATGAGCAGTTCTTC	CASSAGGLSYNEQFF
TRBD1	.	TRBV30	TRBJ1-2	TGTGCCTGGAGTATCGACAGGGCTATGGATGGCTACACCTTC	CAWSIDRAMDGYTF
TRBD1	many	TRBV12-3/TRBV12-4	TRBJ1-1	TGTGCCAGCACCCCGACAGGGCGTAACACTGAAGCTTTCTTT	CASTPTGRNTEAFF
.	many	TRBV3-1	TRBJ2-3	TGTGCCAGCAGTCAGAGGACGGGCACAGATACGCAGTATTTT	CASSQRTGTDTQYF
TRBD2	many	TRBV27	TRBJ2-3	TGTGCCAGCAGTTCGTGGACGGGAGGGCCAGATACGCAGTATTTT	CASSSWTGGPDTQYF
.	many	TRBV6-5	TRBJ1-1	TGTGCCAGCAGTTACGGACTTAAGAACACTGAAGCTTTCTTT	CASSYGLKNTEAFF
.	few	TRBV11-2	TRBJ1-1	TGTGCCAGCAGCCCACCCCGCGCTTGGGCACCTGAAGCTTTCTTT	CASSPPRAWAPEAFF
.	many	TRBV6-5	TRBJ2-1	TGTGCCAGCAGTTACACTAAGGGGAACAATGAGCAGTTCTTC	CASSYTKGNNEQFF
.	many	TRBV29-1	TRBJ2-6	TGCAGCGCACAGGGCTCTGGGGCCAACGTCCTGACTTTC	CSAQGSGANVLTF
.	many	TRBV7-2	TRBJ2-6	TGTGCCAGCAGCTTAAAAGCTGTAAGCTCTGGGGCCAACGTCCTGACTTTC	CASSLKAVSSGANVLTF
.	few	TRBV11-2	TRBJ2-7	TGTGCCAGCAGCCCCACGGGGCAGTACGAGCAGTACTTC	CASSPTGQYEQYF
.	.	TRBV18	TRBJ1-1	TGTGCCAGCTCCGAGGGACCCACGAACACTGAAGCTTTCTTT	CASSEGPTNTEAFF
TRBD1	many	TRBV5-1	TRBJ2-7	TGCGCCAGCACATGGACAGGGGAGGGCGAGCAGTACTTC	CASTWTGEGEQYF
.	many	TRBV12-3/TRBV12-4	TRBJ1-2	TGTGCCAGCAGTTGGGGACTAGTCGATGGCTACACCTTC	CASSWGLVDGYTF
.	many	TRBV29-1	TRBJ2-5	TGCAGCGTTGACACACCCCTACTAGAGACCCAGTACTTC	CSVDTPLLETQYF
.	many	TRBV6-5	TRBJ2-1	TGTGCCAGCAGTTTCCCCCCGCAGGGTTATGAGCAGTTCTTC	CASSFPPQGYEQFF
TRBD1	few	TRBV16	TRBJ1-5	TGTGCCAGCAGCCGACAGACAGGGGACAATCAGCCCCAGCATTTT	CASSRQTGDNQPQHF
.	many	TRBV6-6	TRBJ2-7	TGTGCCAGCAGTTACTCGACCACTGGCGAGCAGTACTTC	CASSYSTTGEQYF
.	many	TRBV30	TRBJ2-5	TGTGCCTGGGGTCTCGGAGGCAAAGAGACCCAGTACTTC	CAWGLGGKETQYF
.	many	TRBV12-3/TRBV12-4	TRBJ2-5	TGTGCCAGCAGTTTATCCTCGATTCAAGAGACCCAGTACTTC	CASSLSSIQETQYF
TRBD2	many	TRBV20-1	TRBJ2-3	TGCAGTGCTAGTCGCGGGGGGCCTAGCACAGATACGCAGTATTTT	CSASRGGPSTDTQYF